The clone carrying this T cell receptor beta chain was counted between two and nine times. The genes are named according to mouse. The sample originates from a study of CD8+ T cells in alopecia areata. cDNA serving as the sequencing template came from extracted, reverse transcribed RNA. Here immunoSEQ multiplex PCR was the method, and the copy in TCRdb shows in-frame clones only, minus some. The sample has about 110,000 clones, none seen only once. The TCR sequence derives from a C3H/HeJ mouse with alopecia areata. This line is of MHC haplotype H2-k. Source material: lesional skin.

CDR3 protein: CTCSADLGTDTQYF. The sequenced CDR3 bases are TGCACCTGCAGTGCAGATCTGGGGACAGAC. The chain couples TRBV1 to TRBJ2-5; TRBD2 might be the D (6 bases). From the germline J gene comes the end of the CDR3, since the read stops 4 residues before it. Germline CDR1 is NSQYPW and CDR2 is LRSPGD (reference sequence). The CDR3 has 14 residues.